This T cell receptor (beta chain) comes out of a study of T-cell memory formation after mild COVID-19. In germline, CDR1 is MNHNS, CDR2 SASEGT. CDR3 length: 16 amino acids. Trimming pared 0 bases from V and 2 bases from J, leaving 11 bases between. As concerns this clonotype: Antigen: not known.

Study results and limitations: Contracting CD8+ clones were enriched in EMRA, CD4+ mainly in CM and EM.

TCRdb independently ran MiXCR on the 5' RACE reads; one entry per CDR3 protein. The repertoire includes under 300,000 distinct CDR3 sequences, under 20% of them detected once, and approximately 22% sits in the top ten. The receptor comes from a man in his late teens or twenties who had mild COVID-19 (a few samples of this study predate the infection). Cell type and time point are not known. This rearrangement joins TRBV6-1 to TRBJ1-3; D is perhaps TRBD1 (5 bases). Input material: PBMCs or a T cell subset sorted from them (not recorded which). CDR3 sequence (DNA): TGTGCCAGCAGTGAAGCGAGGGGATTAGCTGGAAACACCATATATTTT. This codes for CASSEARGLAGNTIYF.